The rows below give T cell receptor beta chains drawn from one sample of a study of T-cell reconstitution after alpha-beta-depleted transplantation in children. TCRdb re-analysed the PCR reads in MiXCR, keeping a single row per CDR3 protein. Of 350,000 to 400,000 distinct CDR3 sequences in the sample, roughly 15% were seen once. This material consisted of PBMCs, taken from the stem cell graft. The receptor source for this set is a human donor who donated a stem cell graft to a child with Fanconi anemia. The conserved cysteine and the conserved F or W are not part of the CDR3 here. Fields, in order: V gene, J gene, CDR3 protein.

V: TRBV7-8; J: TRBJ2-2; CDR3: ASSFAGSTTGELF
V: TRBV7-8; J: TRBJ2-1; CDR3: ASSAGGGAYNEQF
V: TRBV6-1; J: TRBJ2-3; CDR3: ASRPGLATGVDTQY
V: TRBV30; J: TRBJ1-1; CDR3: AWHQVRNTEAF
V: TRBV10-2; J: TRBJ1-2; CDR3: ASSEAGNYGYT
V: TRBV11-2; J: TRBJ1-1; CDR3: ASSLSLDREAF
V: TRBV5-1; J: TRBJ2-3; CDR3: ASSAGGGLGTDTQY
V: TRBV6-2/TRBV6-3; J: TRBJ2-5; CDR3: ASSGTFKATQY
V: TRBV20-1; J: TRBJ2-1; CDR3: SASPRAGEQF
V: TRBV6-1; J: TRBJ2-3; CDR3: ASSRGVLNTDTQY
V: TRBV12-3/TRBV12-4; J: TRBJ1-2; CDR3: ASSWEGNYGYT
V: TRBV4-2; J: TRBJ1-6; CDR3: ASSQTGNYNSPLH
V: TRBV7-2; J: TRBJ2-7; CDR3: ASSFLDRTSYEQY
V: TRBV4-3; J: TRBJ2-5; CDR3: ASRQSSTGLGAQY
V: TRBV11-2; J: TRBJ1-6; CDR3: ASSLQGIHNSPLH
V: TRBV9; J: TRBJ1-1; CDR3: ASGRDSHTEAF
V: TRBV27; J: TRBJ1-4; CDR3: ASSLSRDNEKLF
V: TRBV4-3; J: TRBJ1-6; CDR3: ASRKDSPGNSPLH
V: TRBV7-2; J: TRBJ1-1; CDR3: ASSLVIRDTEAF
V: TRBV9; J: TRBJ2-5; CDR3: ASSVTGQQETQY
V: TRBV15; J: TRBJ2-1; CDR3: ATSRTDPYNEQF
V: TRBV6-1; J: TRBJ1-2; CDR3: ASSLGQALRNYGYT
V: TRBV2; J: TRBJ1-5; CDR3: ASSEFGWEPQH
V: TRBV18; J: TRBJ1-1; CDR3: ASSPPVGLNTEAF
V: TRBV19; J: TRBJ2-2; CDR3: ASSIIAGPNTGELF
V: TRBV29-1; J: TRBJ2-7; CDR3: SVERDSRSEQY
V: TRBV4-2; J: TRBJ2-3; CDR3: ASSQVGVSVPGDTQY
V: TRBV29-1; J: TRBJ2-6; CDR3: SVVPAGANVLT
V: TRBV9; J: TRBJ2-1; CDR3: ASSVDRGEQF